A single sample gave rise to the 19 T cell receptor beta chains below, sequenced in a study of cytomegalovirus exposure and HLA in healthy donors. The PCR ran on 60 Vbeta and 13 Jbeta primers. Repertoires were generated with immunoSEQ multiplex PCR, while TCRdb's copy carries only in-frame clones and drops some. Its listing shows around 110,000 clones. The sample comprised PBMCs. Source of these receptors: a man in his forties or fifties in good health and CMV-seropositive.

V and J are TRBV7-9 and TRBJ1-2, with TRBD1 matching 9 bases. Germline V gene data show CDR1 as SEHNR and CDR2 as FQNEAQ (reference sequence). V trimming: 7 bases; J trimming: 5 bases; junction bases outside the gene matches: 11. The CDR3 loop spans 15 amino acids. CDR3 residues: CASIQQGAEGYGYTF. The CDR3 DNA reads as TGTGCCAGCATCCAACAGGGGGCAGAAGGGTATGGCTACACCTTC.

V gene TRBV28 combines with J gene TRBJ2-3, with D perhaps matching TRBD1 (7 bases). The CDR3 sequence is 19 residues long. V was cut by 8 bases and J by 0 bases, with 27 bases left in between. The germline gives CDR1 MDHEN, CDR2 SYDVKM. CDR3 sequence reads: CASARRGAGQWASTDTQYF. The CDR3 nucleotides read TGTGCCAGCGCAAGGAGGGGGGCGGGACAGTGGGCTAGCACAGATACGCAGTATTTT.

The rearrangement uses TRBV7-2 and TRBJ1-5, with a weak D call TRBD1 (5 bases). The CDR3 contains 14 residues. Trimming cost V 6 bases and J 2 bases, with 11 bases left between them. Germline CDR1 reads SGHTA; CDR2 reads FQGNSA. The chain's CDR3 is CASRLGGGNQPQHF. CDR3 coding DNA: TGTGCCAGCAGACTCGGGGGGGGCAATCAGCCCCAGCATTTT. Full variable domain (outside the CDR3, taken from reference TRBV7-2 and TRBJ1-5): GAGVSQSPSNKVTEKGKDVELRCDPISGHTALYWYRQSLGQGLEFLIYFQGNSAPDKSGLPSDRFSAERTGGSVSTLTIQRTQQEDSAVYLCASRLGGGNQPQHFGDGTRLSIL.

The CDR3 DNA follows: TGTGCCAGCAGCGATAGTGACTATTCTAGCGGGAAGGGGGCCTACGAGCAGTACTTC. Translated, it gives CASSDSDYSSGKGAYEQYF. The chain links TRBV5-7 to TRBJ2-7; TRBD2 agrees at 9 bases. TRBV5-7 is given ORF status, its function remaining uncertain. This CDR3 contains 19 residues. J was trimmed by 2 bases and V by 4 bases; bases with no gene match: 19.

V gene TRBV11-3 combines with J gene TRBJ2-7; 9 nucleotides agree with TRBD1. CDR1 and CDR2 from the germline V gene are SGHNT and YENEEA. Trimming took 5 bases from V and 4 from J; bases not matched to a gene: 12. The CDR3 has 16 amino acids. The CDR3 region has the DNA TGTGCCAGCAGCCCAGGAGTCGGGACAGGGTTATACGAGCAGTACTTC. Its protein is CASSPGVGTGLYEQYF.

This chain's CDR3 is CASSRTGGRNTGELFF. The CDR3, as DNA: TGTGCCAGCAGCCGTACGGGGGGTCGGAACACCGGGGAGCTGTTTTTT. The chain links TRBV14 to TRBJ2-2; 7 bases are shared with TRBD2. The CDR3 runs to 16 residues. With V trimmed by 4 bases and J by 1 base, 6 bases remained unmatched. Germline lookup yields CDR1 SGHDN and CDR2 FVKESK.

CDR3 coding DNA: TGTGCCACCAGCATCGAGCGTTTGATGAGCTCCTACAATGAGCAGTTCTTC. Translation: CATSIERLMSSYNEQFF. The chain recombines TRBV15 with TRBJ2-1; D is unclear. Looked up from germline, CDR1 is LNHNV and CDR2 is YYDKDF (reference sequence). Trimming left V 4 bases short and J 0 bases short, with 16 bases between. This CDR3 comprises 17 residues.

J is TRBJ2-7 and V is TRBV28; 8 bases agree with TRBD1. The V gene end was trimmed by 10 bases and the J gene end by 4 bases; junction bases not matched to a gene: 9. CDR3 length: 13 amino acids. Germline V gives CDR1 MDHEN, CDR2 SYDVKM. The CDR3 DNA reads as TGTGCCACCCTCAGGGACAGGCATTACGAGCAGTACTTC. Translating gives CATLRDRHYEQYF.

A remark on this clone: Its ends do not fully match the called genes, so a read error is possible. The chain recombines TRBV7-7 with TRBJ2-7, with 8 nucleotides matching TRBD1. In germline, CDR1 is SSHAT, CDR2 FNYEAQ (reference sequence). The CDR3 totals 15 residues. The CDR3 loop reads CASSPGQGASYEQYF. CDR3 nucleotides: TGTGCTAGCAGCCCGGGGCAGGGGGCTTCCTACGAGCAGTACTTC.

The CDR3 region is CASSDRAKTEAFF. As DNA, the CDR3 is TGCGCCAGCAGTGACAGGGCAAAGACTGAAGCTTTCTTT. V and J are TRBV10-1 and TRBJ1-1; D might be TRBD1 (5 bases). The germline V and J ends were trimmed by 3 bases and 5 bases, with 10 bases remaining between them. CDR3 length equals 13 residues. Germline CDR1 reads WNHNN; CDR2 reads SYGVQD (reference sequence).

V and J are TRBV4-1 and TRBJ2-7, with 9 bases that match TRBD1. The germline CDR1 and CDR2 sequences are MGHRA and YSYEKL. The CDR3 spans 18 residues. V shed 1 base and J 1 base; nucleotides not matched to a gene: 11. The CDR3 DNA reads as TGCGCCAGCAGCCAAGGAAGGGGACAGGGTACGAAATCCTACGAGCAGTACTTC. Translated: CASSQGRGQGTKSYEQYF.

The gene calls are TRBV5-1 and TRBJ2-7; 7 bases agree with TRBD1. CDR1 and CDR2 (germline): SGHRS, YFSETQ. The junction had 9 bases not matched to a gene; V was cut back by 4 bases and J by 2 bases. This CDR3 is built from 15 residues. CDR3 nucleotides: TGCGCCAGCAGCGGAGACAGGGTTCGGCCCTACGAGCAGTACTTC. It encodes CASSGDRVRPYEQYF.

The chain employs TRBV14 and TRBJ2-7; TRBD1 might be the D (6 bases). This CDR3 has 16 amino acids. Trimming removed 3 bases from V and 6 bases from J, with 21 bases in between. Germline CDR1 is SGHDN and CDR2 is FVKESK. CDR3 loop: CASSHWTAGMSGEQYF. The CDR3 DNA reads as TGTGCCAGCAGCCATTGGACAGCCGGGATGTCTGGCGAGCAGTACTTC.

The genes are TRBV5-4 and TRBJ2-3; perhaps TRBD1 as D (6 bases). V dropped 5 bases and J dropped 4 bases, with 23 bases sitting between them. There are 17 residues in the CDR3. CDR1 and CDR2 (germline): SGHNT, YYREEE (reference sequence). In nucleotides, the CDR3 is TGTGCCAGCAGTCCTAGGGGGTCTAGTTTTATCGCAGATACGCAGTATTTT. It codes for CASSPRGSSFIADTQYF.

The rearrangement links TRBV29-1 to TRBJ1-2, with TRBD1 identical over 7 bases. The CDR3 loop spans 13 amino acids. In germline, CDR1 is SQVTM, CDR2 ANQGSEA. The junction had 8 bases not matched to a gene; V was cut back by 8 bases and J by 2 bases. CDR3 residues: CSTRDSQNYGYTF. The CDR3 DNA reads as TGCAGCACCCGGGACAGTCAAAACTATGGCTACACCTTC.

This chain connects TRBV29-1 to TRBJ2-1; perhaps TRBD1 as D (5 bases). Deletions cut 6 bases from V and 0 bases from J, with 9 bases between. The CDR3 has 13 amino acids. Germline CDR1 is SQVTM and CDR2 is ANQGSEA. As DNA, the CDR3 is TGCAGCGTAACAGGTAGCTCCTACAATGAGCAGTTCTTC. Amino acids: CSVTGSSYNEQFF.

The chain is built from TRBV4-3 and TRBJ2-1, with 8 bases lining up with TRBD2. V shed 0 bases and J 7 bases; nucleotides not matched to a gene: 14. The CDR3 consists of 18 residues. Germline lookup yields CDR1 LGHNA and CDR2 YSLEER. DNA for the CDR3: TGCGCCAGCAGCCAAGAAACGGGGGGGTTGTGGCGGGAAAATGAGCAGTTCTTC. This encodes CASSQETGGLWRENEQFF.

As regards this clone: Other DNA sequences in this specimen translate into the identical CDR3. The chain uses TRBV4-1 and TRBJ2-7; 9 positions agree with TRBD1. Trimming at V came to 1 base and at J to 2 bases, leaving 0 bases not matched to a gene. Per the germline V gene, CDR1 is MGHRA and CDR2 is YSYEKL. This CDR3 region has 14 residues. The CDR3 DNA reads as TGCGCCAGCAGCCAAGGACAGGGGGCCTACGAGCAGTACTTC. Its protein product is CASSQGQGAYEQYF.

The rearrangement joins TRBV7-2 to TRBJ1-5, with no clear D. Germline assignment: CDR1 SGHTA and CDR2 FQGNSA. This CDR3 has 14 amino acids. The V end was cut by 4 bases, the J end by 3 bases, with 10 bases between. The CDR3 loop is CASSSTEVNQPQHF. In nucleotides, the CDR3 is TGTGCCAGCAGCTCGACCGAGGTCAATCAGCCCCAGCATTTT.